This T cell receptor beta chain was captured by sequencing in a study of shared clonotypes between healthy human individuals. Study-level background: Aged between 18 and 49, the donors were two women and a few men.

Regarding this clone: Antigen: not known.

V gave up 0 bases and J gave up 4 bases; unmatched junction bases: 9. From germline, CDR1 is KGHSH and CDR2 LQKENI. The CDR3 is made up of 17 amino acids. Whole-study findings and limits: Having only a few donors restricted how much genetic and exposure-history diversity was captured.

Every donor, a Caucasian adult, lived in Nashville, Tennessee. An assay was performed, and its level was deep. The assay was immunoSEQ multiplex PCR, and TCRdb's table has in-frame clones only and misses some. The table includes 450,000 to 500,000 clones, approximately 81% detected once. The sequenced sample was PBMCs. The clonotype was recovered from a woman aged 40 to 50 in good health. Some clones in this sample may be carry-over from other donors' samples. This rearrangement joins TRBV18 to TRBJ2-7, with 10 positions matching TRBD2. In DNA, the CDR3 is TGTGCCAGCTCACCACCTGGTTCTAGCGGGAGATCTTACGAGCAGTACTTC. It yields the protein CASSPPGSSGRSYEQYF.